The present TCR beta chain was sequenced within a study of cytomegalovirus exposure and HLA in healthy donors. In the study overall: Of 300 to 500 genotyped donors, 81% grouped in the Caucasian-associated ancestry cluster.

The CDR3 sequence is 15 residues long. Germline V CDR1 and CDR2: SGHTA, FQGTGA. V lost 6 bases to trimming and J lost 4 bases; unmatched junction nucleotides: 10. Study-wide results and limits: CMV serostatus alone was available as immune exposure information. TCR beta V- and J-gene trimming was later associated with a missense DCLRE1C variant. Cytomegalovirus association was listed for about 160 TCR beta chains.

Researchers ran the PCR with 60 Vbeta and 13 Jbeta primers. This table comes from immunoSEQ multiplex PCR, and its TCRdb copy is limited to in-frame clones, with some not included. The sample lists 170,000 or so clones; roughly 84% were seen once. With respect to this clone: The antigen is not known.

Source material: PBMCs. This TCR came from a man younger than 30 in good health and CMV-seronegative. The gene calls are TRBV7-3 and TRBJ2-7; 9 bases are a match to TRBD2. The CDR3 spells CASSHKGLASYEQYF. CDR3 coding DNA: TGTGCCAGCAGTCACAAGGGACTAGCAAGTTACGAGCAGTACTTC. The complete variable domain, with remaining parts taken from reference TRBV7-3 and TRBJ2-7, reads GAGVSQTPSNKVTEKGKYVELRCDPISGHTALYWYRQSLGQGPEFLIYFQGTGAADDSGLPNDRFFAVRPEGSVSTLKIQRTERGDSAVYLCASSHKGLASYEQYFGPGTRLTVT.